The clone carrying this T cell receptor beta chain was counted many times. Indicated time point: longitudinal time-point 3. TCRdb reprocessed the 5' RACE reads via MiXCR and lists one record per CDR3 protein. The repertoire has approximately 89,000 distinct CDR3 sequences, about 4.5% of them found once; the top ten carry less than 7.5%. This specimen belongs to a study of neurological immune-mediated disorders. There are 15 residues in the CDR3. The germline V gene encodes CDR1 SGHTA and CDR2 FQGNSA. Trimming cost V 5 bases and J 0 bases; bases outside gene matches: 4. Source material: PBMCs. The chain couples TRBV7-2 to TRBJ2-3; 8 nucleotides line up with TRBD1. This clonotype was sampled from a woman in her sixties or seventies with multiple sclerosis. CDR3 sequence reads: CASSPGTGSTDTQYF. In nucleotides, the CDR3 is TGTGCCAGCAGCCCGGGGACAGGTAGCACAGATACGCAGTATTTT. Using reference TRBV7-2 and TRBJ2-3 for the parts outside the CDR3, the full variable domain is GAGVSQSPSNKVTEKGKDVELRCDPISGHTALYWYRQSLGQGLEFLIYFQGNSAPDKSGLPSDRFSAERTGGSVSTLTIQRTQQEDSAVYLCASSPGTGSTDTQYFGPGTRLTVL.